This TCR beta chain was found in a study of blood T cell repertoires in COVID-19. Across the study: Researchers got acute and convalescent COVID-19 samples from the United States, Italy and Spain. Sources were T cells, B-cell-depleted T cells, or PBMCs; the material itself was cDNA or gDNA.

This clone has just one count. This CDR3 contains 14 residues. With 0 bases removed from V and 8 bases from J, the gap between germline ends came to 15 bases. Per germline, CDR1 SGDLS and CDR2 YYNGEE. Original data processing: Using reference gene primer amplification, nucleated cell counts were estimated. Profiling relied on immunoSEQ multiplex PCR, and the TCRdb table lists in-frame clones only, not all of them. D and trimming come from the DNA, and the V and J calls and clone size come from that table. Of about 110,000 clones listed, 88% are singletons. The TCR was taken from a human donor in a cohort sampled during active COVID-19. The specimen was peripheral blood. The chain couples TRBV9 to TRBJ2-7, with D tentatively TRBD1 (6 bases). The CDR3 region has the DNA TGTGCCAGCAGCGTAGATGGGACACCCTCTAAGCAGTACTTC. It encodes CASSVDGTPSKQYF.